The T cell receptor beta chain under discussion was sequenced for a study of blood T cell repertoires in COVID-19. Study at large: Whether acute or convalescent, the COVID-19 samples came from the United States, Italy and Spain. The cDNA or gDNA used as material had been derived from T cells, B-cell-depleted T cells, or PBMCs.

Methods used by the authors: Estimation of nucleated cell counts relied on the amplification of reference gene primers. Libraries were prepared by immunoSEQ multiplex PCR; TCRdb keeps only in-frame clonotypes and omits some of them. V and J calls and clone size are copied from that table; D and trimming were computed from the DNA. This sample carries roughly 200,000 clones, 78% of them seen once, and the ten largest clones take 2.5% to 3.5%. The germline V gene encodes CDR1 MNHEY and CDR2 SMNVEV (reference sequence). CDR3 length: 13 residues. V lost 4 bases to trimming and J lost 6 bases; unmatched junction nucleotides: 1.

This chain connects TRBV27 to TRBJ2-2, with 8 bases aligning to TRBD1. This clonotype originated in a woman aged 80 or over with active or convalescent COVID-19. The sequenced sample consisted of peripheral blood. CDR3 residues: CASSSQGAGELFF. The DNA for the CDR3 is TGTGCCAGCAGTTCACAGGGGGCCGGGGAGCTGTTTTTT.